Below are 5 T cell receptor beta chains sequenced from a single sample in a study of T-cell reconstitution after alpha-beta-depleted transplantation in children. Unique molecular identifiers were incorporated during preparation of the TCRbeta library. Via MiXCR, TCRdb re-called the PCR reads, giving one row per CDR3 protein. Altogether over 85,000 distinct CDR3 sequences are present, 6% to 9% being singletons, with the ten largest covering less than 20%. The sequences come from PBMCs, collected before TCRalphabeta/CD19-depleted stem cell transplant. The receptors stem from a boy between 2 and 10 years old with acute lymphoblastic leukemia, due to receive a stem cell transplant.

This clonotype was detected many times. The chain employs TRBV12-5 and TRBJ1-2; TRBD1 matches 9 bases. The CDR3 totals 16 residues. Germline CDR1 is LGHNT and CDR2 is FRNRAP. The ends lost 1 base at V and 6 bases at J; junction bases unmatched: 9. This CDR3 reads CASGLGTGATMDGYTF. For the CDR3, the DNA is TGTGCTAGTGGTTTGGGGACAGGGGCGACTATGGATGGCTACACCTTC.

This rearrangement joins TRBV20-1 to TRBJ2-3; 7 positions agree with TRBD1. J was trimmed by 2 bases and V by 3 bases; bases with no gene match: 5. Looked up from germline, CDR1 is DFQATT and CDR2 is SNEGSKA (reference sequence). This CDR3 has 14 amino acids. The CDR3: CSASRTGDTDTQYF. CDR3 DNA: TGCAGTGCTAGCCGGACAGGAGACACAGATACGCAGTATTTT.

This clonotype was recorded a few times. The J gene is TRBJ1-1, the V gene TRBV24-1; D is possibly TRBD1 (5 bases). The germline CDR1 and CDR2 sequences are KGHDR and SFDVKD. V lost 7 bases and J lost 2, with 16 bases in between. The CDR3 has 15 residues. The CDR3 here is CATRPAQTGNTEAFF. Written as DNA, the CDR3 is TGTGCCACCAGACCAGCCCAAACAGGAAACACTGAAGCTTTCTTT.

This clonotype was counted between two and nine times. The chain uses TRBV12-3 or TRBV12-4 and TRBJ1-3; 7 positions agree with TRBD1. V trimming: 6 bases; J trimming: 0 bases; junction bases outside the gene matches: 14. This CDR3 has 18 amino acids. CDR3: CASSPGEGAKVSGNTIYF. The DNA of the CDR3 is TGTGCCAGCAGCCCCGGGGAGGGGGCGAAGGTCTCTGGAAACACCATATATTTT.

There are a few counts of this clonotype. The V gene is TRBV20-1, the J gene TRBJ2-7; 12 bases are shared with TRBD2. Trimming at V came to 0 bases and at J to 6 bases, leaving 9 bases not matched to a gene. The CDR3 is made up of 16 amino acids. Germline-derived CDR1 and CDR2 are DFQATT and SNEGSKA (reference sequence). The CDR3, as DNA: TGCAGTGCTAGAGATGGGAAACTAGCGGGGGGTAGCGAGCAGTACTTC. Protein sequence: CSARDGKLAGGSEQYF.